The clone carrying this T cell receptor beta chain was picked up one time. There are 14 residues in the CDR3. V trimming: 3 bases; J trimming: 0 bases; junction bases outside the gene matches: 3. Germline loops: CDR1 GTSNPN, CDR2 SVGIG (reference sequence). This entry is derived from a study of blood T cell repertoires in COVID-19. Per the original methods: Reference gene primer amplification yielded estimated nucleated cell counts. Only in-frame clones appear in the TCRdb table, and some are missing; sequencing was by immunoSEQ multiplex PCR. V and J calls and clone size come straight from that table; D and trimming were deduced from the DNA. The sample has some 160,000 clones, approximately 80% seen once.

The rearrangement joins TRBV30 to TRBJ2-3; 7 nucleotides align to TRBD1. Sample: PBMCs or T cells enriched from blood (not recorded which). The clonotype comes from a middle-aged woman who had recovered from COVID-19. The CDR3 coding sequence is TGTGCCTGGAGACAGGGGATGAGCACAGATACGCAGTATTTT. Protein: CAWRQGMSTDTQYF.